Listed here are 18 T cell receptor beta chains from one sample, sequenced in a study of blood T cell repertoires in COVID-19 (TCRdb year 2020). Library prep was done by the immunoSEQ multiplex PCR assay. TCRdb mirrors the immuneACCESS table, restricted to in-frame sequences. Some clones are absent from its copies; in checked studies, under half trace to an unresolved V gene, and the reason for the others is unknown. In this sample the table shows hundreds of thousands of clones, around 79% of which occur a single time. The top ten clonotypes cover about 3.5% of the sample. Material: peripheral blood. These receptor sequences come from a woman older than 75 with acute or convalescent COVID-19.

The chain uses TRBV4-3 and TRBJ2-3, with 12 bases identical to TRBD2. From germline, CDR1 is LGHNA and CDR2 YSLEER. CDR3 length: 18 amino acids. The trim removed 1 base at V and 4 bases at J, leaving 9 bases unmatched. The CDR3 DNA reads TGCGCCAGCAGCCAAGCATTGACTAGCGGGGGATTCGCAGATACGCAGTATTTT. This encodes CASSQALTSGGFADTQYF.

The chain is built from TRBV3-1 (or the pseudogene TRBV3-2) and TRBJ2-7; the D gene is possibly TRBD2 (5 bases). The CDR3 loop spans 15 amino acids. V dropped 1 base and J dropped 6 bases, with 16 bases sitting between them. Germline V gene lookup returns CDR1 LGHDT and CDR2 YNNKEL (reference sequence). In nucleotides, the CDR3 is TGTGCCAGCAGCCAAGCGGGGTGGGGTCTCAGCGAGCAGTACTTC. Translated: CASSQAGWGLSEQYF.

V and J are TRBV3-1 (or the pseudogene TRBV3-2) and TRBJ2-3, with TRBD2 matching over 9 bases. This CDR3 is built from 16 residues. Germline-derived CDR1 and CDR2 are LGHDT and YNNKEL (reference sequence). V trimming: 4 bases; J trimming: 2 bases; junction bases outside the gene matches: 7. The CDR3 DNA is TGTGCCAGCAGCCGGAATAGCGGGGGCCCCACAGATACGCAGTATTTT. This encodes CASSRNSGGPTDTQYF.

The chain is built from TRBV24-1 and TRBJ2-1; 11 nucleotides align to TRBD2. The CDR3 is made up of 19 amino acids. Germline V lookup: CDR1 KGHDR, CDR2 SFDVKD. J was trimmed by 6 bases and V by 0 bases; bases with no gene match: 12. The CDR3 coding sequence is TGTGCCACCAGTGATTTGGGGGGAATAACTAGCGGGAGTCTCAATGAGCAGTTCTTC. It is translated as CATSDLGGITSGSLNEQFF.

V gene TRBV7-8 combines with J gene TRBJ2-7; tentative D call: TRBD2 (6 bases). The length of the CDR3 is 16 residues. Looked up from germline, CDR1 is SGHVS and CDR2 is FQNEAQ. Deletions cut 0 bases from V and 0 bases from J, with 12 bases between. For the CDR3, the DNA is TGTGCCAGCAGCTTAGCGGGGGGTGAGTCCTCCTACGAGCAGTACTTC. Encoded protein: CASSLAGGESSYEQYF.

The chain is built from TRBV5-4 and TRBJ1-4; 10 nucleotides line up with TRBD1. The CDR3 has 16 residues. V shed 0 bases and J 6 bases; nucleotides not matched to a gene: 5. The germline gives CDR1 SGHNT, CDR2 YYREEE (reference sequence). The CDR3 reads CASSLAIDRGHEKLFF. CDR3 bases: TGTGCCAGCAGCTTGGCTATCGACAGGGGGCATGAAAAACTGTTTTTT.

This clone came up once. The rearrangement joins TRBV7-2 to TRBJ2-1; 12 bases align to TRBD2. V lost 4 bases to trimming and J lost 4 bases; unmatched junction nucleotides: 2. Germline CDR1 reads SGHTA; CDR2 reads FQGNSA. This CDR3 region has 15 residues. CDR3 coding DNA: TGTGCCAGCAGCTCTACTAGCGGGGGGTACAATGAGCAGTTCTTC. This translates into CASSSTSGGYNEQFF.

The chain is built from TRBV28 and TRBJ1-6, with D unresolved. The germline gives CDR1 MDHEN, CDR2 SYDVKM. V gave up 8 bases and J gave up 7 bases, with 12 bases separating them. The CDR3 length is 13 residues. CDR3 residues: CASRRGMNSPLHF. CDR3 coding DNA: TGTGCCAGCCGCCGAGGGATGAATTCACCCCTCCACTTT. The full variable domain, rest sourced from reference TRBV28 and TRBJ1-6, is DVKVTQSSRYLVKRTGEKVFLECVQDMDHENMFWYRQDPGLGLRLIYFSYDVKMKEKGDIPEGYSVSREKKERFSLILESASTNQTSMYLCASRRGMNSPLHFGNGTRLTVT.

The chain links TRBV9 to TRBJ2-3; 7 nucleotides align to TRBD2. With V trimmed by 7 bases and J by 1 base, 6 bases remained unmatched. The germline V gene has CDR1 SGDLS and CDR2 YYNGEE. The CDR3 spans 14 residues. The CDR3 DNA reads as TGTGCCAGCGACGGGGCGGGGGGCACAGATACGCAGTATTTT. Its protein is CASDGAGGTDTQYF.

The V and J genes are TRBV15 and TRBJ2-6, with 8 bases fitting TRBD1. Germline lookup yields CDR1 LNHNV and CDR2 YYDKDF (reference sequence). The length of the CDR3 is 18 residues. Trimming removed 1 base from V and 1 base from J; junction bases left unmatched: 6. CDR3 residues: CATSRGQGLGSGANVLTF. The CDR3 region has the DNA TGTGCCACCAGCAGAGGACAGGGGTTGGGTTCTGGGGCCAACGTCCTGACTTTC.

CDR3 protein: CASSRDRPPEAFF. DNA for the CDR3: TGTGCCAGTAGTCGGGACAGGCCGCCTGAAGCTTTCTTT. The chain uses TRBV19 and TRBJ1-1; 8 bases line up with TRBD1. The junction had 5 bases not matched to a gene; V was cut back by 5 bases and J by 6 bases. This CDR3 region has 13 residues. The germline V gene has CDR1 LNHDA and CDR2 SQIVND (reference sequence).

A few counts support this clone. The V call is TRBV20-1, the J call TRBJ2-1; maybe TRBD2 (5 bases). Trimming removed 5 bases from V and 9 bases from J, with 11 bases in between. CDR3 length equals 11 residues. Germline CDR1 DFQATT, CDR2 SNEGSKA (reference sequence). Here the CDR3 DNA reads TGCAGTGCTCAACTAGTAACTGAGCAGTTCTTC. It yields the protein CSAQLVTEQFF.

The chain is built from TRBV25-1 and TRBJ2-5; D gene ambiguous. Germline loops: CDR1 MGHDK, CDR2 SYGVNS. The V end lost 5 bases, the J end lost 7 bases, and 11 bases lay between the germline ends. This CDR3 is built from 12 residues. CDR3 bases: TGTGCCAGCAGTTCTAGAATAGGGACCCAGTACTTC. It codes for CASSSRIGTQYF.

The chain carries TRBV15 and TRBJ1-1, with D maybe TRBD1 (6 bases). The CDR3 totals 14 residues. CDR1 is LNHNV and CDR2 is YYDKDF in the germline V gene (reference sequence). The V gene lost 6 bases and the J gene lost 0 bases, with 11 bases spanning the gap. CDR3 protein: CATSPDRLNTEAFF. The CDR3 DNA follows: TGTGCCACCAGTCCGGACAGATTGAACACTGAAGCTTTCTTT.

The rearrangement joins TRBV19 to TRBJ1-5; tentatively, D is TRBD1 (6 bases). Germline-derived CDR1 and CDR2 are LNHDA and SQIVND (reference sequence). CDR3 size: 15 residues. V was trimmed by 6 bases and J by 6 bases, leaving 18 bases between them. CDR3 sequence (DNA): TGTGCCAGTAGGGCCTCCGGGGACATTGGTCAGCCCCAGCATTTT. Protein sequence: CASRASGDIGQPQHF.

Only a few counts were recorded for this clone. The chain joins TRBV12-5 to TRBJ2-7; TRBD2 agrees at 7 bases. Germline lookup yields CDR1 LGHNT and CDR2 FRNRAP. The CDR3 has 13 amino acids. V lost 7 bases and J lost 4; bases outside the gene matches: 7. The CDR3 region is CASAGVAGYEQYF. CDR3 in DNA: TGTGCTAGTGCTGGGGTAGCGGGTTACGAGCAGTACTTC.

A remark on this clone: A much larger clone lies a single base off, so this may be a read error. V and J are TRBV4-1 and TRBJ2-3, with 14 bases lining up with TRBD2. The V gene's germline CDR1 is MGHRA and CDR2 YSYEKL. Germline trimming cut 4 bases from V and 4 bases from J; bases unmatched to any gene: 1. The CDR3 contains 15 residues. CDR3 protein: CASSLTSGRADTQYF. DNA for the CDR3: TGCGCCAGCAGCCTGACTAGCGGGAGGGCAGATACGCAGTATTTT.

The genes are TRBV5-4 and TRBJ2-3; TRBD1 matches 7 bases. Unmatched junction bases numbered 10, after V lost 0 bases and J lost 6 bases. The CDR3 extends over 16 amino acids. Germline CDR1 and CDR2: SGHNT and YYREEE (reference sequence). CDR3 in amino acids: CASSLVSRGPGDTQYF. The CDR3 bases are TGTGCCAGCAGCTTGGTATCGAGGGGGCCTGGTGATACGCAGTATTTT.